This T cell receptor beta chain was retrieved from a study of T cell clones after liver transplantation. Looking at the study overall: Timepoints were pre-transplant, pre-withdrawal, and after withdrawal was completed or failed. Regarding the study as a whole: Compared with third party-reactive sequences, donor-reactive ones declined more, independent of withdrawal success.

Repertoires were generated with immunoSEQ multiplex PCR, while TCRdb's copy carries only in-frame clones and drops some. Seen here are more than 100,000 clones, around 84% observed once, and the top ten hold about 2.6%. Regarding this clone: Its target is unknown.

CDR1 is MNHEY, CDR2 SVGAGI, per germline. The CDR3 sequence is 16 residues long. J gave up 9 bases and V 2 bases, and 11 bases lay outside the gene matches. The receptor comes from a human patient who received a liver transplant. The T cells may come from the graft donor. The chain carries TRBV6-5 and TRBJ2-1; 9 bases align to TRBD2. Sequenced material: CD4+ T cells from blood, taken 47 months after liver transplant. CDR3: CASSYGGRAFRSEQFF. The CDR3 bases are TGTGCCAGCAGTTACGGCGGGAGGGCTTTCAGGAGTGAGCAGTTCTTC.